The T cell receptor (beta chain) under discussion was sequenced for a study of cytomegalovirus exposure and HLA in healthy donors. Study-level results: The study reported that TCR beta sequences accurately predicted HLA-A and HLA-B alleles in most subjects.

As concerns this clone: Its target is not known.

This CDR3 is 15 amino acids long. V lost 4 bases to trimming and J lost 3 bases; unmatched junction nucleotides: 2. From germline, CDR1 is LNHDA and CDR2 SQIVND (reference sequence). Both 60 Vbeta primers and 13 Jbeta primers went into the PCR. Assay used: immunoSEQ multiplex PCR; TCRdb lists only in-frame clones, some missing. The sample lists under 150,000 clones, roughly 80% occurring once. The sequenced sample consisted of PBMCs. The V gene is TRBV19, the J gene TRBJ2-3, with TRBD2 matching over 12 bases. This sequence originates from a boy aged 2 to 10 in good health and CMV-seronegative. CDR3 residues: CASSKGLAGTDTQYF. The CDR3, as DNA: TGTGCCAGTAGTAAGGGACTAGCGGGTACAGATACGCAGTATTTT.